This T cell receptor beta chain was sequenced during a study of T cell repertoires in cytomegalovirus infection. Study context: Both recently identified HLA-C-restricted and well-studied HLA-B-restricted CMV epitopes were used in the study.

TCRdb re-called the reads through MiXCR, storing one row per CDR3 protein. The sample yields about 830,000 distinct CDR3 sequences, around a third seen once. J was trimmed by 3 bases and V by 8 bases; bases with no gene match: 6. This CDR3 spans 14 amino acids. Comments on this clonotype: Antigen specificity is unknown.

The source was cultured CD8+ T cells from PBMCs, collected from culture after CMV antigen stimulation. V gene TRBV12-3 or TRBV12-4 combines with J gene TRBJ2-7; 11 bases fit TRBD2. This clonotype was obtained from a human donor in good health (CMV status not recorded). Some clones in this sample may be carry-over from other donors' samples. CDR3 bases: TGTGCCAGCCAAGGGGGGACTAGCGGCTACGAGCAGTACTTC. As protein: CASQGGTSGYEQYF.